A single sample gave rise to the 17 T cell receptor beta chains below, sequenced in a study of CD8+CD57+ T cells in acquired aplastic anemia (dated by TCRdb to the late 2010s). The patients picked for sequencing were ones in whom flow cytometry had shown an expansion of CD8+CD57+ cells. The instrument given in TCRdb is Illumina HiSeq 2000. Genomic DNA was used as template for profiling of TCR beta VDJ combinations and CDR3 sequences. TCRdb redid the processing of the public reads, applying fastp at Q25 and MiXCR, and retained in-frame beta chains. Each CDR3 protein gets just one entry, which takes the most common genes and DNA from the rows behind it. The sample yields 200,000 to 300,000 distinct CDR3 sequences; around 43% were counted once. Jointly, the top ten make up 6.5% to 10% of the sample. Sequencing was done on a sample of sorted CD4+, CD8+, or CD8+CD57+ T cells (not recorded which) from PBMCs. These receptors were taken from a human donor with aplastic anemia.

Note on this clonotype: Being one base from a much bigger clone, this may be a read error. The CDR3 ends on some other residue instead of the conserved phenylalanine or tryptophan, so this is likely a read error. The rearrangement links TRBV9 to TRBJ2-1, with TRBD1 matching over 9 bases. The CDR3 spans 14 residues. Germline loops: CDR1 SGDLS, CDR2 YYNGEE. V lost 4 bases to trimming and J lost 5 bases; unmatched junction nucleotides: 4. CDR3 amino acids: CASSMDRGDNEQFS. CDR3 bases: TGTGCCAGCAGCATGGACAGGGGCGACAATGAGCAGTTCTCC.

The chain has TRBV20-1 and TRBJ1-5; no firm D call. The CDR3 is made up of 13 amino acids. Germline lookup yields CDR1 DFQATT and CDR2 SNEGSKA (reference sequence). V was trimmed by 5 bases and J by 5 bases, leaving 13 bases between them. The CDR3 spells CSAAPDSDQPQHF. CDR3 DNA: TGCAGTGCTGCACCAGATTCTGATCAGCCCCAGCATTTT.

This clonotype came up many times. This CDR3 reads CASSPRTGKYNEQFF. As DNA, the CDR3 is TGTGCCAGCAGCCCTCGAACAGGCAAATACAATGAGCAGTTCTTC. This sequence joins TRBV7-9 and TRBJ2-1, with D tentatively TRBD1 (5 bases). The CDR3 runs to 15 residues. Germline-derived CDR1 and CDR2 are SEHNR and FQNEAQ (reference sequence). Trimming shortened V by 5 bases and J by 4 bases, and 15 bases separated the two germline ends. Full variable domain (outside the CDR3, taken from reference TRBV7-9 and TRBJ2-1): DTGVSQNPRHKITKRGQNVTFRCDPISEHNRLYWYRQTLGQGPEFLTYFQNEAQLEKSRLLSDRFSAERPKGSFSTLEIQRTEQGDSAMYLCASSPRTGKYNEQFFGPGTRLTVL.

This rearrangement joins TRBV2 to TRBJ2-7; 10 nucleotides align to TRBD2. The junction had 7 bases not matched to a gene; V was cut back by 7 bases and J by 4 bases. The germline CDR1 and CDR2 sequences are SNHLY and FYNNEI. CDR3 length: 14 amino acids. The CDR3 coding sequence is TGTGCCAGCATTCCGGGACTAGCGTCGTACGAGCAGTACTTC. This sequence encodes CASIPGLASYEQYF.

This clonotype was picked up many times. The gene calls are TRBV25-1 and TRBJ1-3; unclear D gene. The V and J ends lost 7 bases and 1 base respectively, with 5 bases between them. Germline values: CDR1 MGHDK, CDR2 SYGVNS. This CDR3 contains 12 residues. CDR3 nucleotide sequence: TGTGCCAGCACGTTGTCTGGAAACACCATATATTTT. As protein: CASTLSGNTIYF.

The J gene is TRBJ2-3, the V gene TRBV10-1; TRBD2 aligns across 10 bases. The germline V gene encodes CDR1 WNHNN and CDR2 SYGVQD (reference sequence). The CDR3 runs to 15 residues. Trimming cost V 5 bases and J 3 bases; bases outside gene matches: 5. The CDR3 sequence: CASSQAGGLTDTQYF. CDR3 nucleotides: TGCGCCAGCAGTCAAGCGGGAGGGCTGACAGATACGCAGTATTTT.

V gene TRBV19 combines with J gene TRBJ1-1; tentatively, D is TRBD1 (5 bases). CDR3 length: 13 residues. Germline assignment: CDR1 LNHDA and CDR2 SQIVND (reference sequence). V lost 6 bases, J lost 4 bases, and 12 bases lay in between. The CDR3 nucleotides are TGTGCCAGTAGGAGCAGGGCCAGCACTGAAGCTTTCTTT. Amino acid sequence: CASRSRASTEAFF.

Many counts were recorded for this clonotype. The chain is built from TRBV7-9 and TRBJ1-2, with D tentatively TRBD1 (5 bases). CDR3 length equals 15 residues. The V end lost 5 bases, the J end lost 3 bases, and 16 bases lay between the germline ends. Germline-derived CDR1 and CDR2 are SEHNR and FQNEAQ (reference sequence). The CDR3 DNA sequence: TGTGCCAGCAGCATCGTCAGGGTATCCCACTATGGCTACACCTTC. Protein sequence: CASSIVRVSHYGYTF.

This sequence joins TRBV6-6 and TRBJ2-6; D ambiguous. The CDR3 covers 16 residues. Trimming shortened V by 8 bases and J by 1 base, and 15 bases separated the two germline ends. Germline CDR1 and CDR2: MNHNY and SVGAGI (reference sequence). The CDR3 loop is CASRPLGESGANVLTF. The CDR3 bases are TGTGCCAGCCGTCCCCTTGGGGAATCTGGGGCCAACGTCCTGACTTTC.

This clonotype was recorded at least ten times. V gene TRBV9 combines with J gene TRBJ1-1; D possibly corresponds to TRBD1 (6 bases). The germline gives CDR1 SGDLS, CDR2 YYNGEE. This CDR3 is 15 amino acids long. Trimming took 4 bases from V and 5 from J, leaving 18 bases between them. The CDR3 sequence: CASSPDGGWETEAFF. CDR3 nucleotide sequence: TGTGCCAGCAGCCCAGACGGGGGCTGGGAGACTGAAGCTTTCTTT.

This clonotype was counted at least ten times. The J gene is TRBJ2-7, the V gene TRBV7-3, with TRBD2 as a possible D gene (5 bases). This CDR3 has 15 amino acids. Germline CDR1 and CDR2: SGHTA and FQGTGA. V lost 6 bases, J lost 0 bases, and 15 bases lay in between. The CDR3 region is CASSLDHTSSYEQYF. In nucleotides, the CDR3 is TGTGCCAGCAGTTTGGACCATACTAGCTCCTACGAGCAGTACTTC.

This clonotype was seen a handful of times. This chain uses TRBV27 with TRBJ2-1, with 7 nucleotides matching TRBD1. V lost 6 bases, J lost 10 bases, and 18 bases stayed unmatched. This CDR3 contains 16 residues. Germline V CDR1 and CDR2: MNHEY, SMNVEV (reference sequence). The CDR3 loop reads CASSLTGTGRTREQFF. For the CDR3, the DNA is TGTGCCAGCAGCTTGACAGGGACGGGTCGAACGAGGGAGCAGTTCTTC.

The chain recombines TRBV20-1 with TRBJ2-5; 14 nucleotides agree with TRBD2. The CDR3 totals 14 residues. Trimming removed 5 bases from V and 3 bases from J; junction bases left unmatched: 2. Looked up from germline, CDR1 is DFQATT and CDR2 is SNEGSKA (reference sequence). The CDR3 sequence: CSASTSGREETQYF. Written as DNA, the CDR3 is TGCAGTGCTTCGACTAGCGGGAGGGAAGAGACCCAGTACTTC.

This clonotype was detected ten times or more. The chain uses TRBV9 and TRBJ2-1; a weak D match, TRBD2 (6 bases). CDR3 length: 13 residues. Germline V gene lookup returns CDR1 SGDLS and CDR2 YYNGEE. Trimming shortened V by 0 bases and J by 7 bases, and 8 bases separated the two germline ends. This chain's CDR3 is CASSVGRGNEQFF. CDR3 DNA: TGTGCCAGCAGCGTAGGTCGGGGGAATGAGCAGTTCTTC.

The J gene is TRBJ2-4, the V gene TRBV9; possibly TRBD1 for D (6 bases). Germline CDR1 and CDR2: SGDLS and YYNGEE. Trimming left V 4 bases short and J 0 bases short, with 17 bases between. CDR3 size: 17 residues. CDR3 bases: TGTGCCAGCAGCCTTACCGGCACAGGGCGAGCCAAAAACATTCAGTACTTC. Encoded protein: CASSLTGTGRAKNIQYF.

This clonotype was seen ten or more times. V is TRBV19 and J is TRBJ2-1, with 12 bases aligning to TRBD2. CDR1 LNHDA and CDR2 SQIVND come from the germline V gene (reference sequence). This CDR3 spans 15 amino acids. V lost 6 bases to trimming and J lost 7 bases; unmatched junction nucleotides: 7. The CDR3 DNA reads TGTGCCAGTAGGCACCCCGGGACTAGCGGGAATGAGCAGTTCTTC. Amino acids: CASRHPGTSGNEQFF.

This clonotype was seen at least ten times. V gene TRBV12-3 or TRBV12-4 combines with J gene TRBJ1-1, with D uncertain. Trimming left V 3 bases short and J 0 bases short, with 8 bases between. The CDR3 sequence is 14 residues long. In DNA, the CDR3 is TGTGCCAGCAGTTTCGGTTATATGAACACTGAAGCTTTCTTT. Translating it yields CASSFGYMNTEAFF.